Sequencing of this T cell receptor beta chain was carried out in a study of control samples from healthy donors and cancer patients. The data were produced by immunoSEQ multiplex PCR, yet TCRdb's version contains in-frame clones alone and is incomplete. The sample contains roughly 150,000 clones, 90% to 95% of which appear only once. CDR3 length: 15 residues. Germline CDR1 reads MGHDK; CDR2 reads SYGVNS. Trimming removed 3 bases from V and 5 bases from J, with 13 bases in between. Input material: blood. J is TRBJ2-2 and V is TRBV25-1; no firm D call. The sequence derives from a woman aged 25 to 39 in good health. CDR3 residues: CASSDRSISTGELFF. CDR3 sequence (DNA): TGTGCCAGCAGTGATAGAAGCATTTCGACCGGGGAGCTGTTTTTT.